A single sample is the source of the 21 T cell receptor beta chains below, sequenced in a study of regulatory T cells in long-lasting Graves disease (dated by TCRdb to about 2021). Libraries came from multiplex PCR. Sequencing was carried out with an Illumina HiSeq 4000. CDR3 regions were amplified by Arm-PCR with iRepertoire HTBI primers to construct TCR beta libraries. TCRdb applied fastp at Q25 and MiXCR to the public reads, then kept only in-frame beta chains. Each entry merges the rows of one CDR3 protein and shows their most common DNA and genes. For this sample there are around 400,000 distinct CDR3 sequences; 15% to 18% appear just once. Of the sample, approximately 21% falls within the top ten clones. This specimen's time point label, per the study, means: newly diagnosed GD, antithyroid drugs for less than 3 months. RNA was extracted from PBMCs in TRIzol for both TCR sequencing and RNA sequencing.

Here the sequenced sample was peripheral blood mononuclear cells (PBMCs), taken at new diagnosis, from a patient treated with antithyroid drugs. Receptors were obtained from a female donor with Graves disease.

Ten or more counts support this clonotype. CDR3: CASSRPAGATSSTDTQYF. In DNA form, the CDR3 reads TGTGCCAGCAGCCGGCCCGCGGGAGCCACATCTAGCACAGATACGCAGTATTTT. V usage is TRBV7-9 and J usage is TRBJ2-3, with 7 bases matching TRBD2. The germline V gene has CDR1 SEHNR and CDR2 FQNEAQ (reference sequence). CDR3 length equals 18 residues. After removal of 5 bases from V and 0 bases from J, the junction contained 14 bases not matched to a gene.

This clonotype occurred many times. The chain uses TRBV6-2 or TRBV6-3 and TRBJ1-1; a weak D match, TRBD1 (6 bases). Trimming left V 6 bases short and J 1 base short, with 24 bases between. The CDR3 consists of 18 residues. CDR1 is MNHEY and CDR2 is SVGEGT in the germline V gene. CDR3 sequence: CASSRKTGIISTNTEAFF. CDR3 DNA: TGTGCCAGCAGCCGAAAGACAGGAATCATCTCCACGAACACTGAAGCTTTCTTT.

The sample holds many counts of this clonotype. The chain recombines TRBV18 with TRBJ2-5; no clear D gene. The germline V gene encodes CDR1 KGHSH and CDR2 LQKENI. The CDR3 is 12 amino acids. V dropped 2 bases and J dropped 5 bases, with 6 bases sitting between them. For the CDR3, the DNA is TGTGCCAGCTCACCAGGGTACGAGACCCAGTACTTC. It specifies CASSPGYETQYF.

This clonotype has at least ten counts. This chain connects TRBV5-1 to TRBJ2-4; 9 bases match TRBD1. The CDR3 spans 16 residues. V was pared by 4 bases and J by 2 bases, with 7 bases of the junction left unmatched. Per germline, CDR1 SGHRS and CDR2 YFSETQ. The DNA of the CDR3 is TGCGCCAGCAGCCCAACCGGACAGGGGTCCAAAAACATTCAGTACTTC. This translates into CASSPTGQGSKNIQYF.

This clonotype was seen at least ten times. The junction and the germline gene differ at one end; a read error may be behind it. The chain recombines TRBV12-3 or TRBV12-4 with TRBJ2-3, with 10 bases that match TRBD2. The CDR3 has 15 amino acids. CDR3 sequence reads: CASRLAGGYTDTQYF. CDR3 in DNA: TGTGCCAGCAGGTTAGCGGGGGGCTACACAGATACGCAGTATTTT.

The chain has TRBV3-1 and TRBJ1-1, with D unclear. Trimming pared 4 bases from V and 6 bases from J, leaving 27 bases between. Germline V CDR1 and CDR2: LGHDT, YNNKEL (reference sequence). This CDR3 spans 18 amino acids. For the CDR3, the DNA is TGTGCCAGCAGCCTGTCAGAAGGCGGGTGGATTTGCGAGCCTGAAGCTTTCTTT. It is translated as CASSLSEGGWICEPEAFF.

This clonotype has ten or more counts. The CDR3 here is CASSLRSLLATDTQYF. CDR3 DNA: TGTGCCAGCAGTCTAAGGTCTCTTCTTGCCACAGATACGCAGTATTTT. The chain joins TRBV7-2 to TRBJ2-3; unclear D gene. The CDR3 runs 16 residues. The germline V gene has CDR1 SGHTA and CDR2 FQGNSA. The V end was cut by 6 bases, the J end by 2 bases, with 18 bases between.

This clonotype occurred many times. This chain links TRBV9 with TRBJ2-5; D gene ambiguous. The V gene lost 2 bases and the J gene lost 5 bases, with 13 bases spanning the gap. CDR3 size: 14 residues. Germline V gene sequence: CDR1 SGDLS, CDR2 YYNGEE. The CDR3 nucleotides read TGTGCCAGCAGCGTCTCCAGGTCTGAGGAGACCCAGTACTTC. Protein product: CASSVSRSEETQYF.

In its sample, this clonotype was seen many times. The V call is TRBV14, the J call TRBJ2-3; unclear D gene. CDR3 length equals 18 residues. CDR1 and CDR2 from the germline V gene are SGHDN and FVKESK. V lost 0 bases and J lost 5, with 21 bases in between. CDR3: CASSQEEPNYYWGDTQYF. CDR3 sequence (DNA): TGTGCCAGCAGCCAAGAAGAGCCGAACTACTATTGGGGAGATACGCAGTATTTT.

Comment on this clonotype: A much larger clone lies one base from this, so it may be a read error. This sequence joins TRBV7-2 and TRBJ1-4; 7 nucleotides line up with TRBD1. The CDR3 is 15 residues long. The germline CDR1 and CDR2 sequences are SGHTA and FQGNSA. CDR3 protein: CASSWEGQRNEKLVF. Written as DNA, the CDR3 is TGTGCCAGCAGCTGGGAGGGACAGAGGAATGAAAAACTGGTTTTT.

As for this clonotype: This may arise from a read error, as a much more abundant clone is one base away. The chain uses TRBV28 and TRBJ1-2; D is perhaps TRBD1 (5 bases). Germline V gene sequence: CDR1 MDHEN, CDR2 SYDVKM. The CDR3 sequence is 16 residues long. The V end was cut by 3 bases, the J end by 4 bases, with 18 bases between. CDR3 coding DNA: TGTGCCAGCAGTTTGCGAGGGACCGCCACTAGCTATGGCTACACCTTC. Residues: CASSLRGTATSYGYTF.

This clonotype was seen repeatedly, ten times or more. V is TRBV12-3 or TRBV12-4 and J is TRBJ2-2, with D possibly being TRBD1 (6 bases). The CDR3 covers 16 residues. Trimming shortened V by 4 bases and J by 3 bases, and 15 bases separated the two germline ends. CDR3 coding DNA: TGTGCCAGCAGTTCAAAGGACAGCCCTTACACCGGGGAGCTGTTTTTT. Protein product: CASSSKDSPYTGELFF.

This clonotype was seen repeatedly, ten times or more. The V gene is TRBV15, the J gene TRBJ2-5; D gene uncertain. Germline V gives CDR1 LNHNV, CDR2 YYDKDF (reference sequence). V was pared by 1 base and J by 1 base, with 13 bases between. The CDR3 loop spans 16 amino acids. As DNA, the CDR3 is TGTGCCACCAGCAGAGGTCTACGGCAGGCCCAAGAGACCCAGTACTTC. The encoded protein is CATSRGLRQAQETQYF.

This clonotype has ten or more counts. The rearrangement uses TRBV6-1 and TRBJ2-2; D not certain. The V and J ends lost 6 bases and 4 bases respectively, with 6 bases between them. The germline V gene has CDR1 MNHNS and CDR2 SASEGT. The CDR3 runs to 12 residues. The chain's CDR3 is CASRWGTGELFF. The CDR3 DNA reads TGTGCCAGCAGATGGGGCACCGGGGAGCTGTTTTTT.

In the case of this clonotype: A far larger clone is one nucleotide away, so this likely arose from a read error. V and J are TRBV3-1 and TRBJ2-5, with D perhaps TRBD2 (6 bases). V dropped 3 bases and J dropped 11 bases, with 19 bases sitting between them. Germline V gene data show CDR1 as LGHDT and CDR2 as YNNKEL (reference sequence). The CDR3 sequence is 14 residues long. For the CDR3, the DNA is TGTGCCAGCAGCCACCACGACTGGACTAATGAGCAGTACTTC. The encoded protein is CASSHHDWTNEQYF.

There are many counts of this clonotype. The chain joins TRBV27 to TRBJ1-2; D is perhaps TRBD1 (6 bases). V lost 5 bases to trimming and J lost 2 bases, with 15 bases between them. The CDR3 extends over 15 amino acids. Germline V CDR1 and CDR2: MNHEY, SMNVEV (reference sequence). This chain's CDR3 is CASSPLGGQNYGYTF. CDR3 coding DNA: TGTGCCAGCAGTCCCCTTGGGGGGCAGAACTATGGCTACACCTTC.

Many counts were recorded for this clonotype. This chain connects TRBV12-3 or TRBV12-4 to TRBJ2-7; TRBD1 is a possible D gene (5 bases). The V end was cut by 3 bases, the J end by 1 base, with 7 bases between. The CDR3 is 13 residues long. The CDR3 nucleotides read TGTGCCAGCAGTTTCCAGGGATCCTACGAGCAGTACTTC. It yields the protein CASSFQGSYEQYF.

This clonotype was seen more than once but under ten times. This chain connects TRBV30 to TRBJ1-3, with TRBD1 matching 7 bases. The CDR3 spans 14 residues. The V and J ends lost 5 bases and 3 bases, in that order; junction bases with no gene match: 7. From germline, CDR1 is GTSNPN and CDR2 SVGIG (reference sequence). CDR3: CAWDRGQLGNTIYF. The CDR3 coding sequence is TGTGCCTGGGATCGGGGACAGCTTGGAAACACCATATATTTT.

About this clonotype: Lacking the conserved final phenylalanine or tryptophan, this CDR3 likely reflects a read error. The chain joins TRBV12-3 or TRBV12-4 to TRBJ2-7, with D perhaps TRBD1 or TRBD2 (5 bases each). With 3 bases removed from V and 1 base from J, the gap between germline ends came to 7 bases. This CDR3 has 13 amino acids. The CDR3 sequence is CASSFGASYEQYS. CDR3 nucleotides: TGTGCCAGCAGTTTCGGGGCTTCCTACGAGCAGTACTCC.

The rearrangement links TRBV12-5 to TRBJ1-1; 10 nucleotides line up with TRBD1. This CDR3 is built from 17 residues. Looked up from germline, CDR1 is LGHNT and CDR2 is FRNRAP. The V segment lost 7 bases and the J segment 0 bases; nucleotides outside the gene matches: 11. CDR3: CASVVDWDRGMNTEAFF. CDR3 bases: TGTGCTAGTGTGGTAGATTGGGACAGGGGCATGAACACTGAAGCTTTCTTT. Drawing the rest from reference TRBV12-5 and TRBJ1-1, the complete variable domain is DARVTQTPRHKVTEMGQEVTMRCQPILGHNTVFWYRQTMMQGLELLAYFRNRAPLDDSGMPKDRFSAEMPDATLATLKIQPSEPRDSAVYFCASVVDWDRGMNTEAFFGQGTRLTVV.

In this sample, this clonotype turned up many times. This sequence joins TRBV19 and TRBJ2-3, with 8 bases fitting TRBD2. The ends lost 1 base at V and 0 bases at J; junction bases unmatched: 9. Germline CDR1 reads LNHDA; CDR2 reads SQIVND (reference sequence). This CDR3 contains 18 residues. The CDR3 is CASSIGPLGGRSTDTQYF. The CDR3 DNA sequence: TGTGCCAGTAGTATAGGGCCCCTAGGCGGGAGGAGCACAGATACGCAGTATTTT.